This entry is about one T cell receptor beta chain. The CDR3 is 18 amino acids. Looked up from germline, CDR1 is SGDLS and CDR2 is YYNGEE. V gave up 0 bases and J gave up 8 bases; unmatched junction bases: 16. Amplified TCR beta CDR3 regions came from RNA transcripts. When the TCR CDR3 underwent first-round RT-PCR, the HTBI primer set was used. Each CDR3 protein gets one entry after TCRdb re-called the multiplex PCR reads with MiXCR. The sample carries over 350,000 distinct CDR3 sequences, under 15% recorded once. This sample was included in a study of T cells in Graves' hyperthyroidism and ophthalmopathy.

This sequence joins TRBV9 and TRBJ2-7; 11 positions match TRBD2. This TCR came from a man aged 18-30 years with Graves' ophthalmopathy. Sequencing was performed on blood. The CDR3 reads CASSVALDSGRAESKQYF. In nucleotides, the CDR3 is TGTGCCAGCAGCGTAGCCCTGGATAGCGGGAGGGCCGAGTCGAAGCAGTACTTC.